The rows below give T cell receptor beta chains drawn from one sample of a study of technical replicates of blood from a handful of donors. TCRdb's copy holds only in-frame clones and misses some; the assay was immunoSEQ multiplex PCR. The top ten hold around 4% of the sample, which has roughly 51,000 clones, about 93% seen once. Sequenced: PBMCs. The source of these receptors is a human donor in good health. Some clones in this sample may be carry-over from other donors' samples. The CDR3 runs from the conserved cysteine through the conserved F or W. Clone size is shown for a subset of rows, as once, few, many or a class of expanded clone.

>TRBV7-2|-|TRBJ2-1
CASSLDSSYNEQFF
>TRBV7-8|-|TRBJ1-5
CASSLPGTLSNQPQHF
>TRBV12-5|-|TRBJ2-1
CASGLPQANNEQFF
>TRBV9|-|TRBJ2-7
CASSVAGGTGYEQYF
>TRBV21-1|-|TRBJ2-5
CASSNPHDRALAGILGETQYF
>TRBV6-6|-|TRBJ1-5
CASRRNGGHQPQHF
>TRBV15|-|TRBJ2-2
CATSSVDRNTGELFF
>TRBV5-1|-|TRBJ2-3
CASSLEGRAGGPFSTQYF
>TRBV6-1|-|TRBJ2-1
CATRREGGNEQFF
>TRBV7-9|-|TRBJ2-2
CASSFLAVLTGELFF
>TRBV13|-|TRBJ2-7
CASSPLGESPSYEQYF
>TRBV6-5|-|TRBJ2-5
CASSYSKALQETQYF
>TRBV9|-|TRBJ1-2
CASSERQGVTGGYTF
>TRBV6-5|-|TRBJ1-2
CASSGLTGANYGYTF
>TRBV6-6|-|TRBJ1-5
CASVRVAEDNQPQHF
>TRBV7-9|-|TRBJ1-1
CASSLGGPYTEAFF
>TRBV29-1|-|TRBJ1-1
CSVGTGEAFF
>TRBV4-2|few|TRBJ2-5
CASSLSLGVDGEETQYF
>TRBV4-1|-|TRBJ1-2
CASSQETGRRGYTF
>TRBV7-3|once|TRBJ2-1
CASSLPGMAEQFF
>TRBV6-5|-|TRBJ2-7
CASSYEGTGIYEQYF
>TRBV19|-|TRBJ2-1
CASSLISDNEQFF
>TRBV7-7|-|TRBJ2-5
CASSLRTDRGTQYF
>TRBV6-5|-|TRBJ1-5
CASSPRQSYQPQHF
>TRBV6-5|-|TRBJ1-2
CASSPSGKGNYGYTF
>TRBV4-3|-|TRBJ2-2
CASSLLGGLFRVPGELFF
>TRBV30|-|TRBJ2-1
CAWSMPGTVLWEQFF
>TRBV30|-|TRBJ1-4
CAWSGDGDTEF
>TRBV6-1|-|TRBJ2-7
CASSSLAGAYEQYF
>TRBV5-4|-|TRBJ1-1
CASSVGLTREAFF
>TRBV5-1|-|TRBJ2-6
CASSLAGGSLSGANVLTF
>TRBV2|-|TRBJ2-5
CASSDMGGGETQYF
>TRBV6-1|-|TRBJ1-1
CASSEAPEKQGRAFF
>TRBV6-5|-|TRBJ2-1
CASMGGRYNEQFF
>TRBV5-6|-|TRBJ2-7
CASSFHRFGEQYF
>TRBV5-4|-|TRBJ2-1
CASSSDRTRSYNEQFF
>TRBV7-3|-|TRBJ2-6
CASGQINSGANVLTF
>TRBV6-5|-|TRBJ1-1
CASSYRGARGTEAFF
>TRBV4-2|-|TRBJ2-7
CASNTPRESRYEQYF
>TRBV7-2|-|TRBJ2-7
CASSLEQVAGQYF
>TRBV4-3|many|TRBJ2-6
CASSQPSSGSGANVLTF
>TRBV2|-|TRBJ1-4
CASSESGTGREKLFF
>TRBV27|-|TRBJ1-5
CASKETGNFHQAQHF
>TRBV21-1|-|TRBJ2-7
CASSVHSGSDLPYEQYF
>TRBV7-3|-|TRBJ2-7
CASRGTGAYEQYF
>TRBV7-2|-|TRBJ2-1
CASSLLRASNNEQFF
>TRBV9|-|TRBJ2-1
CASSGRAGGGNEQFF
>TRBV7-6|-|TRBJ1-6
CASSFGSGSPLHF
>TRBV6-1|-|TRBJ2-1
CASSDWTGVSYNEQFF
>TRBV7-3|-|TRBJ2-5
CASSSGTQETQYF
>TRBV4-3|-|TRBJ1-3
CASSQQTGYSGNTIYF
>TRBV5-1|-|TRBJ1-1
CASSGNQGVEAFF
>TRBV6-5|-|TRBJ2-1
CASSFWRDDEQFF
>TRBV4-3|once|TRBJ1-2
CASSQDPGIGNGYTF